Presented here are 10 T cell receptor beta chains from one specimen sequenced in a study of blood T cell repertoires in COVID-19. Measured with immunoSEQ multiplex PCR; TCRdb has only the in-frame clones, and not every one. Among roughly 59,000 clones listed, roughly 77% were seen once. Specimen: peripheral blood. The receptor source for this set is a man older than 75 with acute or convalescent COVID-19.

The table lists this clone with a few counts. The rearrangement uses TRBV11-2 and TRBJ2-2; D uncertain. From germline, CDR1 is SGHAT and CDR2 FQNNGV. V was pared by 3 bases and J by 1 base, with 6 bases between. CDR3 length equals 14 residues. The CDR3 spells CASSFSGNTGELFF. The CDR3 bases are TGTGCCAGCAGCTTCTCCGGGAACACCGGGGAGCTGTTTTTT.

V usage is TRBV30 and J usage is TRBJ1-2, with 9 bases that match TRBD1. The V and J ends lost 7 bases and 1 base, in that order; junction bases with no gene match: 4. Germline values: CDR1 GTSNPN, CDR2 SVGIG (reference sequence). CDR3 length: 13 amino acids. This CDR3 is CASTTGGNYGYTF. For the CDR3, the DNA is TGTGCCTCTACGACAGGGGGTAACTATGGCTACACCTTC. Variable domain in full (rest from reference TRBV30 and TRBJ1-2): SQTIHQWPATLVQPVGSPLSLECTVEGTSNPNLYWYRQAAGRGLQLLFYSVGIGQISSEVPQNLSASRPQDRQFILSSKKLLLSDSGFYLCASTTGGNYGYTFGSGTRLTVV.

The V call is TRBV2, the J call TRBJ2-2, with D unclear. The CDR3 loop spans 14 amino acids. V was trimmed by 9 bases and J by 0 bases, leaving 11 bases between them. Germline V gene sequence: CDR1 SNHLY, CDR2 FYNNEI. CDR3 amino acids: CASHSSANTGELFF. CDR3 bases: TGTGCCAGTCACAGCTCCGCGAACACCGGGGAGCTGTTTTTT.

This sequence joins TRBV7-9 and TRBJ1-2; 7 positions agree with TRBD1. V lost 6 bases to trimming and J lost 8 bases; unmatched junction nucleotides: 12. CDR1 is SEHNR, CDR2 FQNEAQ, per germline (reference sequence). CDR3 length: 14 amino acids. This CDR3 reads CASSSEGALRGYTF. The CDR3 bases are TGTGCCAGCAGTTCCGAGGGGGCGCTTCGCGGCTACACCTTC.

This clone was seen only a few times. The rearrangement joins TRBV29-1 to TRBJ2-5, with 10 bases identical to TRBD1. Germline CDR1 and CDR2: SQVTM and ANQGSEA. J was trimmed by 6 bases and V by 6 bases; bases with no gene match: 10. This CDR3 has 14 amino acids. The CDR3 DNA reads as TGCAGCGTGGAGGGACAGGGGCAGGGAAAGACCCAGTACTTC. It specifies CSVEGQGQGKTQYF.

This chain uses TRBV7-9 with TRBJ1-1, with 9 bases that match TRBD1. Germline loops: CDR1 SEHNR, CDR2 FQNEAQ (reference sequence). The CDR3 sequence is 15 residues long. V was clipped by 2 bases and J by 4 bases; unmatched bases: 5. As DNA, the CDR3 is TGTGCCAGCAGCTTACGACAGGGGGAAAGCACTGAAGCTTTCTTT. Its translation: CASSLRQGESTEAFF.

The chain has TRBV24-1 and TRBJ1-2, with D perhaps TRBD1 (6 bases). V lost 3 bases, J lost 4 bases, and 14 bases lay in between. CDR3 length: 15 amino acids. Germline V gives CDR1 KGHDR, CDR2 SFDVKD. For the CDR3, the DNA is TGTGCCACCAGTGATCCCTCTGGGGGCGGCTATGGCTACACCTTC. It encodes CATSDPSGGGYGYTF.

V is TRBV15 and J is TRBJ2-5; a weak D match, TRBD1 (5 bases). The CDR3 runs to 15 residues. Germline V gene lookup returns CDR1 LNHNV and CDR2 YYDKDF (reference sequence). The V end lost 0 bases, the J end lost 5 bases, and 13 bases lay between the germline ends. DNA for the CDR3: TGTGCCACCAGCAGAGATCTGGGGCTCAGGGAGACCCAGTACTTC. Translation gives CATSRDLGLRETQYF.

This clone was picked up a small number of times. The chain couples TRBV18 to TRBJ2-7, with TRBD1 matching 9 bases. V lost 3 bases to trimming and J lost 2 bases; unmatched junction nucleotides: 5. This CDR3 comprises 15 residues. Germline V lookup: CDR1 KGHSH, CDR2 LQKENI. The CDR3 region has the DNA TGTGCCAGCTCACCGGTCGGGACAGGGACCTACGAGCAGTACTTC. It specifies CASSPVGTGTYEQYF.

The chain combines TRBV28 with TRBJ2-2; 9 nucleotides match TRBD1. The length of the CDR3 is 17 residues. Germline V gene sequence: CDR1 MDHEN, CDR2 SYDVKM. The trim removed 1 base at V and 1 base at J, leaving 4 bases unmatched. Here the CDR3 reads CASSLLGTGRNTGELFF. CDR3 DNA: TGTGCCAGCAGTTTATTGGGGACAGGGAGGAACACCGGGGAGCTGTTTTTT.